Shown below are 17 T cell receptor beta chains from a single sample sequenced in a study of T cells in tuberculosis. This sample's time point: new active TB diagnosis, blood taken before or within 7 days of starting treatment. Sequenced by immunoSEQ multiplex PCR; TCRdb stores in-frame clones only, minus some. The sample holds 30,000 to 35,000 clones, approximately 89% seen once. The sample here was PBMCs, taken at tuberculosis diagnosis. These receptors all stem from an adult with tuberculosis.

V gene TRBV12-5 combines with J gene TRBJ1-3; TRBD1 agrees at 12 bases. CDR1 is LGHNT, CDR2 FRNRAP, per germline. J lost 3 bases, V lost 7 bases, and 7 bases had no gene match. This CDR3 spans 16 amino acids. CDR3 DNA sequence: TGTGCTAGTGTTCCGGGACAGGGGGCGGGTGGAAACACCATATATTTT. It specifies CASVPGQGAGGNTIYF.

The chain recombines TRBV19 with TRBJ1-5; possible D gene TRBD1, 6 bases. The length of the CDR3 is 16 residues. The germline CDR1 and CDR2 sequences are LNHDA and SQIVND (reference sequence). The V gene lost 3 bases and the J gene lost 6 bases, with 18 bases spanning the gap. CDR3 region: CASSIRAGQLPQPQHF. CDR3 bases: TGTGCCAGTAGTATTAGGGCCGGACAGTTACCTCAGCCCCAGCATTTT.

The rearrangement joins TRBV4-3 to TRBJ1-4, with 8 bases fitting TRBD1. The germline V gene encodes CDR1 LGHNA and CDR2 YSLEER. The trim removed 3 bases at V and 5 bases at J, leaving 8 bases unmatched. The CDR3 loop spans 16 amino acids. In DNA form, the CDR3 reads TGCGCCAGCAGCCAGGACGGGACAGGAGGAAATGAAAAACTGTTTTTT. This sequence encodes CASSQDGTGGNEKLFF.

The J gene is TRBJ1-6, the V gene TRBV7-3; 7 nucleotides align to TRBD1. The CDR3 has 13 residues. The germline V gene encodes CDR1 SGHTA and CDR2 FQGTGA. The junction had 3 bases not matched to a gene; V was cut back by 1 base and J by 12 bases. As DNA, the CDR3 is TGTGCCAGCAGCTTAAAACAGGGGTTACCCCTCCACTTT. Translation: CASSLKQGLPLHF.

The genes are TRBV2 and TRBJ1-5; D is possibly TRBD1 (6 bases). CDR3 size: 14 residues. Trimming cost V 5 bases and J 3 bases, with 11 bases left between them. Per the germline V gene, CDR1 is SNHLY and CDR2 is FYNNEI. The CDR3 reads CASSKDRTNQPQHF. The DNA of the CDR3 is TGTGCCAGCAGTAAGGACAGAACCAATCAGCCCCAGCATTTT.

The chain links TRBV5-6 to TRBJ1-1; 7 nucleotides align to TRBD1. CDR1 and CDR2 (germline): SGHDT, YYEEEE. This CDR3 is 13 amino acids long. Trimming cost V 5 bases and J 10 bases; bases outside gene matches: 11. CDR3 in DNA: TGTGCCAGCAGACTAAGACAGGGAGTTGGAGCTTTCTTT. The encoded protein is CASRLRQGVGAFF.

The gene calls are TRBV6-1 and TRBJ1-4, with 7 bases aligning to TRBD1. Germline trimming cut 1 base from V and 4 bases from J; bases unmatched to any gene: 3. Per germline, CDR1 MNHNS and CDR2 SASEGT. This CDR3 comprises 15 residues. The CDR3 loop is CASSEGRGVNEKLFF. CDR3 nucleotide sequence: TGTGCCAGCAGTGAAGGCAGGGGGGTTAATGAAAAACTGTTTTTT.

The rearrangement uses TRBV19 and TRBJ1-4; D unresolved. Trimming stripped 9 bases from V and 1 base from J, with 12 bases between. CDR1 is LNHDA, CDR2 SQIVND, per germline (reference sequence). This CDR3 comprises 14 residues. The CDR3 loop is CASTPRVTNEKLFF. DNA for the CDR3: TGTGCCAGCACCCCGAGGGTAACTAATGAAAAACTGTTTTTT.

As DNA, the CDR3 is TGCAGCGGACGACAGGGGGCGAACACCGGGGAGCTGTTTTTT. This codes for CSGRQGANTGELFF. This chain joins TRBV29-1 and TRBJ2-2, with 9 bases lining up with TRBD1. The germline V gene has CDR1 SQVTM and CDR2 ANQGSEA. The CDR3 covers 14 residues. V shed 7 bases, J shed 0 bases, and the junction held 3 bases outside the gene matches.

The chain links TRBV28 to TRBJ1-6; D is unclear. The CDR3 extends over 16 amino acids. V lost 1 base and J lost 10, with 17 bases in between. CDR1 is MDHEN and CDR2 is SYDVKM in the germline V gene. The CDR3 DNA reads TGTGCCAGCAGTTTATTTCATCCGGGGTTGCACTCACCCCTCCACTTT. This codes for CASSLFHPGLHSPLHF.

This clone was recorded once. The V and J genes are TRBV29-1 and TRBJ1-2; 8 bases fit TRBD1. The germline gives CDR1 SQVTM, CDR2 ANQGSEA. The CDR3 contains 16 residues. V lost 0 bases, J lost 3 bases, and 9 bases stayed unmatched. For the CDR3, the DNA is TGCAGCGTTGAAGAGGATTATGGGACAGGCTACTATGGCTACACCTTC. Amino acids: CSVEEDYGTGYYGYTF. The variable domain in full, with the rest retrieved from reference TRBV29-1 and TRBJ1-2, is SAVISQKPSRDICQRGTSLTIQCQVDSQVTMMFWYRQQPGQSLTLIATANQGSEATYESGFVIDKFPISRPNLTFSTLTVSNMSPEDSSIYLCSVEEDYGTGYYGYTFGSGTRLTVV.

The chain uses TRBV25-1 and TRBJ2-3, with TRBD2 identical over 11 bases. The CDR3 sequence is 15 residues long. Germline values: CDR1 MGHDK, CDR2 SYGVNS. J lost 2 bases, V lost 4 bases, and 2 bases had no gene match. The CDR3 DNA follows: TGTGCCAGCAGTGTTAGCGGGGGGGCCACAGATACGCAGTATTTT. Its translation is CASSVSGGATDTQYF.

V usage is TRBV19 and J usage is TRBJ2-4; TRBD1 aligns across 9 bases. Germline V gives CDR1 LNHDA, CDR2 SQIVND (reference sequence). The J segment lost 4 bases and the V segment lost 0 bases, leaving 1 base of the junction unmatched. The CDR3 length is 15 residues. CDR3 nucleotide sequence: TGTGCCAGTAGTATAGAGGGGACAGGGAAAAACATTCAGTACTTC. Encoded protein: CASSIEGTGKNIQYF. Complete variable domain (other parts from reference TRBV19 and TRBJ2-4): DGGITQSPKYLFRKEGQNVTLSCEQNLNHDAMYWYRQDPGQGLRLIYYSQIVNDFQKGDIAEGYSVSREKKESFPLTVTSAQKNPTAFYLCASSIEGTGKNIQYFGAGTRLSVL.

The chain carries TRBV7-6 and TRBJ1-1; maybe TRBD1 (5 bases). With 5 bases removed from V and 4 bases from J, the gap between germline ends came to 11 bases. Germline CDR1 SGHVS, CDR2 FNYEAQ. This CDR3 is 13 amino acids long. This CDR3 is CASSPGLGTEAFF. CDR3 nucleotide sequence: TGTGCCAGCAGCCCAGGGTTGGGCACTGAAGCTTTCTTT.

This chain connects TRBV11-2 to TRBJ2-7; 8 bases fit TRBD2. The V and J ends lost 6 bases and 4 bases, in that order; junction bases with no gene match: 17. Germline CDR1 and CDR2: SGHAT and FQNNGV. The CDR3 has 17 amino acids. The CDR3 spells CASRLFEAGDQTYEQYF. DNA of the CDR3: TGTGCCAGCAGATTATTCGAAGCGGGGGACCAAACTTACGAGCAGTACTTC.

The CDR3: CASSEGRGGGYTF. The CDR3 coding sequence is TGTGCCAGCAGTGAAGGCAGGGGAGGGGGCTACACCTTC. The chain is built from TRBV2 and TRBJ1-2; possibly TRBD1 for D (6 bases). This CDR3 has 13 residues. Germline V gives CDR1 SNHLY, CDR2 FYNNEI. The V end lost 1 base, the J end lost 8 bases, and 11 bases lay between the germline ends.

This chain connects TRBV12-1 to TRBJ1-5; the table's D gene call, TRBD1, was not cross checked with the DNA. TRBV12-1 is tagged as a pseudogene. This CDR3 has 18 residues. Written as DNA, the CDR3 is TGTGCCAGCAGCCGCCAAGGGGGACAGGGAGCGGGGGACCAGCCCCAGCATTTT. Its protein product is CASSRQGGQGAGDQPQHF.